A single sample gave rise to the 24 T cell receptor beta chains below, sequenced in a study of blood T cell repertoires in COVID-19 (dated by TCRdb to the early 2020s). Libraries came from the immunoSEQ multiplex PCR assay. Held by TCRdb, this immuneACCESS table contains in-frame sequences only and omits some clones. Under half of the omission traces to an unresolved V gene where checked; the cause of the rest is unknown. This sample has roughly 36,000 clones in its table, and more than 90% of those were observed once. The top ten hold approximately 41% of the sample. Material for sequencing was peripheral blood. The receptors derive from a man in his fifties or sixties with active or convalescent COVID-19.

In nucleotides, the CDR3 is TGTGCCAGCAGCCTCAGGAGCCGGGGGGATGAGCAGTTCTTC. Translation gives CASSLRSRGDEQFF. V usage is TRBV2 and J usage is TRBJ2-1; TRBD2 matches 7 bases. The germline gives CDR1 SNHLY, CDR2 FYNNEI. Trimming cost V 6 bases and J 8 bases; bases outside gene matches: 10. The CDR3 length is 14 residues.

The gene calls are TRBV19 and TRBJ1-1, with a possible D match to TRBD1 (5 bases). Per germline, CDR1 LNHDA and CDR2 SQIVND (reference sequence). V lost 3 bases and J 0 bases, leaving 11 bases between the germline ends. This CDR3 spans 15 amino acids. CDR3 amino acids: CASSMPGYMNTEAFF. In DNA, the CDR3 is TGTGCCAGTAGTATGCCAGGGTATATGAACACTGAAGCTTTCTTT.

CDR3: CASSRTGPSSYNSPLHF. The DNA of the CDR3 is TGTGCCAGCAGTCGGACAGGGCCCAGCTCCTATAATTCACCCCTCCACTTT. The chain links TRBV2 to TRBJ1-6; 8 bases line up with TRBD1. The CDR3 runs 17 residues. Germline-derived CDR1 and CDR2 are SNHLY and FYNNEI. The ends lost 5 bases at V and 0 bases at J; junction bases unmatched: 6.

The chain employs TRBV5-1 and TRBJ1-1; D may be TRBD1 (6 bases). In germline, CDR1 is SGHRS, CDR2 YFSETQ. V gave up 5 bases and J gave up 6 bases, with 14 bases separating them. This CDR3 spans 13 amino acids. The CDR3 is CASSYQGSPEAFF. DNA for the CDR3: TGCGCCAGCAGTTATCAGGGGTCCCCTGAAGCTTTCTTT.

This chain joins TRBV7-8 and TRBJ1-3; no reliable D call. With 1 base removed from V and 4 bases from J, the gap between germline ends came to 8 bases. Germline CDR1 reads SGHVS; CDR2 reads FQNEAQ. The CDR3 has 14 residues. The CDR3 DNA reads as TGTGCCAGCAGCTTAGTTTTGACAGGAAACACCATATATTTT. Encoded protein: CASSLVLTGNTIYF. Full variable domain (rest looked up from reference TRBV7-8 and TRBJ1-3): GAGVSQSPRYKVAKRGQDVALRCDPISGHVSLFWYQQALGQGPEFLTYFQNEAQLDKSGLPSDRFFAERPEGSVSTLKIQRTQQEDSAVYLCASSLVLTGNTIYFGEGSWLTVV.

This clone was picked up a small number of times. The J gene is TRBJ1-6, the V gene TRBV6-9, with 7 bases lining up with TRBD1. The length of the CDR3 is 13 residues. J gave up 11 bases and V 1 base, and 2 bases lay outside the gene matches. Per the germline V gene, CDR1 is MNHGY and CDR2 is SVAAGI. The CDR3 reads CASSYWRGPPLHF. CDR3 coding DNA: TGTGCCAGCAGTTATTGGAGGGGGCCACCCCTCCACTTT.

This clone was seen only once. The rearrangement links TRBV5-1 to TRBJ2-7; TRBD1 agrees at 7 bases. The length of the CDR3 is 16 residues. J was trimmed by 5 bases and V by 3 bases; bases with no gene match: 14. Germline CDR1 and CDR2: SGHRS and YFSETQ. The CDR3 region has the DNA TGCGCCAGCAGCTCAGTAAACAGGGGAAGGATTAACGAGCAGTACTTC. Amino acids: CASSSVNRGRINEQYF.

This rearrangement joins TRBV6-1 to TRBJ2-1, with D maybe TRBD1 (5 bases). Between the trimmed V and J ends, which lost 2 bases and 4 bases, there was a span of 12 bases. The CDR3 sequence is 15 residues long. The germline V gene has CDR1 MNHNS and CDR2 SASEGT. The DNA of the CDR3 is TGTGCCAGCAGTGAAACATGGCAGGGATACAATGAGCAGTTCTTC. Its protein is CASSETWQGYNEQFF.

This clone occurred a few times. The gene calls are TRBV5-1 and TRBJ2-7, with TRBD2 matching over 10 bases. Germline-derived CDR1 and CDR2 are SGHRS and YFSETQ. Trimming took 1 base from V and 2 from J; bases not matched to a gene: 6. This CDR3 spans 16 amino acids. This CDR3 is CASSLWLAGATYEQYF. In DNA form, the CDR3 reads TGCGCCAGCAGCTTGTGGCTAGCGGGGGCCACCTACGAGCAGTACTTC.

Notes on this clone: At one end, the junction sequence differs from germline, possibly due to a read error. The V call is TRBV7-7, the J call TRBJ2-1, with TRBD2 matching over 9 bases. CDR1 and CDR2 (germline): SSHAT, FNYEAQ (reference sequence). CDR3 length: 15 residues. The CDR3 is CASSFGTSIHNEQFF. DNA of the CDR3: TGTGCTAGCAGCTTTGGGACTAGCATCCACAATGAGCAGTTCTTC.

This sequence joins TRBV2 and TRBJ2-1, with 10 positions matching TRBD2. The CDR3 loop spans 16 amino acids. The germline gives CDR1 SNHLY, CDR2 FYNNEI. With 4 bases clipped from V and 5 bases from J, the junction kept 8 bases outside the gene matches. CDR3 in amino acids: CASSGPSGGIDNEQFF. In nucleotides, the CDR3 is TGTGCCAGCAGTGGGCCTAGCGGGGGAATAGACAATGAGCAGTTCTTC.

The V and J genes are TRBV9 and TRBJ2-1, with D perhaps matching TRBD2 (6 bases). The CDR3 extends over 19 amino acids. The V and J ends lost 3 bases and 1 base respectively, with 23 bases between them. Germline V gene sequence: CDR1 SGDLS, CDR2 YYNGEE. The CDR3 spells CASSAQKISRDTSYNEQFF. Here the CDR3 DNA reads TGTGCCAGCAGCGCACAAAAAATCTCGCGGGATACATCCTACAATGAGCAGTTCTTC.

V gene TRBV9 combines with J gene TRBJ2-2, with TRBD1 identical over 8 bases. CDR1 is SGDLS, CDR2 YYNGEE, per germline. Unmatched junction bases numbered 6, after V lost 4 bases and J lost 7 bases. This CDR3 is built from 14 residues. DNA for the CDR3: TGTGCCAGCAGCACCACGACAGGGGTCGGGGAGCTGTTTTTT. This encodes CASSTTTGVGELFF.

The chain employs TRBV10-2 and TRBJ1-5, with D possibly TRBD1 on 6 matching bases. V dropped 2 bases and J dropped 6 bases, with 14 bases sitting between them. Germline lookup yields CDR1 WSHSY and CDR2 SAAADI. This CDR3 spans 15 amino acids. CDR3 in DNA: TGCGCCAGCAGTGAGATGAGGGCAGGGGTTCAGCCCCAGCATTTT. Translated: CASSEMRAGVQPQHF.

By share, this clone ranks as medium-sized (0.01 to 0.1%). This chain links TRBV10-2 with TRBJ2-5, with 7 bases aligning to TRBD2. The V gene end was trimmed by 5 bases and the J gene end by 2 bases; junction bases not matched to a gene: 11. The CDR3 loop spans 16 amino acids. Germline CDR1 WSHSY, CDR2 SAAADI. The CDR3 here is CASSQSNWGGQETQYF. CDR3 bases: TGCGCCAGCAGTCAAAGCAATTGGGGGGGGCAAGAGACCCAGTACTTC.

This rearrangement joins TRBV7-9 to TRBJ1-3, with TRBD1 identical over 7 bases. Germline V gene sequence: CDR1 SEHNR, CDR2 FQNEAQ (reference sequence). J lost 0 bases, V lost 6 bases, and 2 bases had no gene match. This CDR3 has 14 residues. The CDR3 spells CASSWDSSGNTIYF. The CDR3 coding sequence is TGTGCCAGCAGTTGGGACAGCTCTGGAAACACCATATATTTT.

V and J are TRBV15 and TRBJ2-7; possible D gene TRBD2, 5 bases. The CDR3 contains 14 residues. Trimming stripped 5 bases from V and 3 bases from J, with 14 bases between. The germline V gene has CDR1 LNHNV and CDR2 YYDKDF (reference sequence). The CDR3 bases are TGTGCCACCAGCGCATCCGGGAACCACTACGAGCAGTACTTC. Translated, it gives CATSASGNHYEQYF.

CDR3 loop: CASSLFYNEQFF. The CDR3 DNA is TGTGCCAGCAGTCTCTTCTACAATGAGCAGTTCTTC. The chain combines TRBV28 with TRBJ2-1; D ambiguous. The CDR3 is 12 residues long. The germline gives CDR1 MDHEN, CDR2 SYDVKM. V was pared by 5 bases and J by 3 bases, with 5 bases between.

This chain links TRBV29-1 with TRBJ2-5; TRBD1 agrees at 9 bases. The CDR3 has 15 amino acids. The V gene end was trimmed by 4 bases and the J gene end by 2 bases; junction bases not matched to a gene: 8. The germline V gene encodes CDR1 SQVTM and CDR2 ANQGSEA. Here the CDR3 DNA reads TGCAGCGTTGTCCTTCCGACAGGGGGTCAAGAGACCCAGTACTTC. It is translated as CSVVLPTGGQETQYF.

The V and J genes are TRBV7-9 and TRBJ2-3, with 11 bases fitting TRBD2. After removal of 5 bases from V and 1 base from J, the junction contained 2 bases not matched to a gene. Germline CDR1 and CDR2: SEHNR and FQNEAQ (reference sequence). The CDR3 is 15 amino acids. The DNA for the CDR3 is TGTGCCAGCAGCATGACTAGCGGGGGCACAGATACGCAGTATTTT. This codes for CASSMTSGGTDTQYF.

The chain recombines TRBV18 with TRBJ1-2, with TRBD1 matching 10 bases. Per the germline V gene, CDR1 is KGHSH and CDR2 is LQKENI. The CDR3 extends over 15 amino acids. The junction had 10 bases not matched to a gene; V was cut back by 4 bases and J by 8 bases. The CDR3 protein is CASSLSTGGLDGYTF. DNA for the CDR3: TGTGCCAGCTCACTATCGACAGGGGGCCTGGACGGCTACACCTTC.

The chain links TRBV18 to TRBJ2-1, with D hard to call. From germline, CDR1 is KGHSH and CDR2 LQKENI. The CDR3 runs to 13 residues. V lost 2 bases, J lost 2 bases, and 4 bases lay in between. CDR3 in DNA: TGTGCCAGCTCACCAGACACCTACAATGAGCAGTTCTTC. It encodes CASSPDTYNEQFF.

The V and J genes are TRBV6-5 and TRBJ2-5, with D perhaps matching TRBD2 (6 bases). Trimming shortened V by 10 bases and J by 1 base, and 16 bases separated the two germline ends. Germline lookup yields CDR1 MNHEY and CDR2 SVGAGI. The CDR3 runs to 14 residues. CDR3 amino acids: CATTRAGVQETQYF. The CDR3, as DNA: TGTGCCACCACAAGAGCGGGCGTCCAAGAGACCCAGTACTTC.

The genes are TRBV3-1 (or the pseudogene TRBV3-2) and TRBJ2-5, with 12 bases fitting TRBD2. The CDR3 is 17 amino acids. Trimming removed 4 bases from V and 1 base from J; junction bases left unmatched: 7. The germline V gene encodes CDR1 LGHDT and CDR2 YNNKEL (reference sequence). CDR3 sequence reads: CASSPTWGLAGQETQYF. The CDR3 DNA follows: TGTGCCAGCAGCCCTACCTGGGGACTAGCGGGCCAAGAGACCCAGTACTTC.